This T cell receptor beta chain is from a study of shared clonotypes between healthy human individuals. Findings and limits, study-wide: Though the depth was large, rarefaction showed that sorted-subset sequencing was incomplete. Expectations were that clonotype sharing among donors would be affected by sequencing depth.

Comment on this clone: What it binds is unknown. Other DNA sequences in this specimen translate into the identical CDR3.

Generated by immunoSEQ multiplex PCR, the TCRdb table keeps only in-frame clones and is missing some. The sample shows about 2,500,000 clones, approximately 90% of them seen only once. This receptor was taken from a man aged 18 to 30 in good health. The sequencing input was naive CD4+ T cells sorted from blood. Subset meaning: CD45RA+ positively selected.

CDR3 in amino acids: CSVQSSYNSPLHF. For the CDR3, the DNA is TGCAGCGTTCAAAGCTCCTATAATTCACCCCTCCACTTT. This chain uses TRBV29-1 with TRBJ1-6; no reliable D call. The CDR3 is made up of 13 amino acids. Trimming stripped 5 bases from V and 0 bases from J, with 5 bases between. Looked up from germline, CDR1 is SQVTM and CDR2 is ANQGSEA.